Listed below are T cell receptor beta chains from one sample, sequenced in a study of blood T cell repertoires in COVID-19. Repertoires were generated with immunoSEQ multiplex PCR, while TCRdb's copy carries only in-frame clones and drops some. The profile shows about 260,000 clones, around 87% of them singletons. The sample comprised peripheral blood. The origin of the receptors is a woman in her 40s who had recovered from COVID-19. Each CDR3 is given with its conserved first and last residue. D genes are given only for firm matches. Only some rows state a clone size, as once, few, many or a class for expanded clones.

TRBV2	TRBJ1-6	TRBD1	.	TGTGCCACCCAGGGACAGGGGCCGTCACCCCTCCACTTT	CATQGQGPSPLHF
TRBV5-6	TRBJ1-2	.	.	TGTGCCACCTCCGGGACTAACTATGGCTACACCTTC	CATSGTNYGYTF
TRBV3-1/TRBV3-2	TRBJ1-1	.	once	TGTGCCAGCAGCCAATCCTATAAGACAGCAAAGCACACTGAAGCTTTCTTT	CASSQSYKTAKHTEAFF
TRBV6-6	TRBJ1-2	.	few	TGTGCCAGCAGTTCCCTCAGGGGCTCCTCTATTGGCTACACCTTC	CASSSLRGSSIGYTF
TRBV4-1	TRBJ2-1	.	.	TGCGCCAGCAGCCAAGATCTTCCCGGGAGTGGGCAGTTCTTC	CASSQDLPGSGQFF
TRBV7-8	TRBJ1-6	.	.	TGTGCCAGCAGCTTAGCGCAGAGGCCCAAGCTCCACTTT	CASSLAQRPKLHF
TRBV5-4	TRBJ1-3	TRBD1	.	TGTGCCAGCAGCCCGGACAGGGCTGGAAACACCATATATTTT	CASSPDRAGNTIYF
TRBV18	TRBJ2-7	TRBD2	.	TGTGCCAGCTCACCTCTAGCGGGGGGGCTGGGCGAGCAGTACTTC	CASSPLAGGLGEQYF
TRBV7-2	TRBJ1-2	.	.	TGTGCCAGCAGCTTACAGGGGAGCTATGGCTACACCTTC	CASSLQGSYGYTF
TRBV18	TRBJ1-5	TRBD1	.	TGTGCCAGCTCACCACAGGGGGCGGGAAGCAATCAGCCCCAGCATTTT	CASSPQGAGSNQPQHF
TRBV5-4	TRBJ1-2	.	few	TGTGCCAGCAGCTTGGCCGGGGGGGCTGGCTACACCTTC	CASSLAGGAGYTF
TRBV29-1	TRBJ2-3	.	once	TGCAGCGTTGATGGGCTAGCGAGCACAGATACGCAGTATTTT	CSVDGLASTDTQYF
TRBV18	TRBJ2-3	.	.	TGTGCCAGCTCACTGGGTTGGGGCGCTCCGACAGATACGCAGTATTTT	CASSLGWGAPTDTQYF
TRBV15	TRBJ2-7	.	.	TGTGCCACTAGCAGAGGTAGGGGGACATTAATCTACGAGCAGTACTTC	CATSRGRGTLIYEQYF
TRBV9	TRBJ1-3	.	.	TGTGCCAGCAGCGCCCCCAGGGACTCTGGAAACACCATATATTTT	CASSAPRDSGNTIYF
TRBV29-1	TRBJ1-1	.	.	TGCAGCGTTGAGGCAGGCCCTGAAGCTTTCTTT	CSVEAGPEAFF
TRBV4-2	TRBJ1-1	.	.	TGTGCCAGCAGCACAACCAGGACTGAGAACACTGAAGCTTTCTTT	CASSTTRTENTEAFF
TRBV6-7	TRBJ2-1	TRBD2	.	TGTGCCAGCAGTTGTACTAGCGCCAGATACAATGAGCAGTTCTTC	CASSCTSARYNEQFF
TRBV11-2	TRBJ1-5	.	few	TGTGCCAGCAGCTGGAGTGACAATCAGCCCCAGCATTTT	CASSWSDNQPQHF
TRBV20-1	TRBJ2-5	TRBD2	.	TGCAGTGCTAGTCCAGCGGGGGGAACCCAAGAGACCCAGTACTTC	CSASPAGGTQETQYF
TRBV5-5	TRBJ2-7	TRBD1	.	TGTGCCAGCAGCTTCAGGACAGGGAGCTACGAGCAGTACTTC	CASSFRTGSYEQYF
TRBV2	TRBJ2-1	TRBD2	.	TGTGCCAGCAGAGCGGGGGGGCCAGATGAGCAGTTCTTC	CASRAGGPDEQFF
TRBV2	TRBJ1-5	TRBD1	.	TGTGCCAGCAGTAAGGACAGGGGTGATCAGCCCCAGCATTTT	CASSKDRGDQPQHF
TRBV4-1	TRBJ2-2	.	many	TGCGCCAGCAGCCAAGATGCCGGGGGGCCAGCCGGGGAGCTGTTTTTT	CASSQDAGGPAGELFF
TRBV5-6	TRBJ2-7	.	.	TGTGCCAGCAGCCAGACAGGATTCTACGAGCAGTACTTC	CASSQTGFYEQYF
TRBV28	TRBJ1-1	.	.	TGTGCCAGCAGTTTACCAGGGAACACTGAAGCTTTCTTT	CASSLPGNTEAFF
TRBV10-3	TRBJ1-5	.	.	TGTGCCATCAGTGAGATAGGTCAGGGGAATCAGCCCCAGCATTTT	CAISEIGQGNQPQHF
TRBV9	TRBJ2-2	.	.	TGTGCCAGCAGCGTAGTGCGGGGATTTGATGCCGGGGAGCTGTTTTTT	CASSVVRGFDAGELFF
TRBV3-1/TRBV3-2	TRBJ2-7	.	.	TGTGCCAGCAGCCAGGCGGGTCCGTCCTACGAGCAGTACTTC	CASSQAGPSYEQYF
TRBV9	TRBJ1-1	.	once	TGTGCCAGCAGCGTAGGTGGGAGAAGGAACACTGAAGCTTTCTTT	CASSVGGRRNTEAFF
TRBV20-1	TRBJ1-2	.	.	TGCAGTGCTAGTCAAGGAGGGGGGGAAGGCTATGGCTACACCTTC	CSASQGGGEGYGYTF
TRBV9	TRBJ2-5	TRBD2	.	TGTGCCAGCAGCGTAGGGGCTAGCGGGGGACGGGGGGAGACCCAGTACTTC	CASSVGASGGRGETQYF
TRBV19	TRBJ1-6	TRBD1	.	TGTGCCAGTAGACCCTCCCTCAGGACAGGGTTAAATTCACCCCTCCACTTT	CASRPSLRTGLNSPLHF
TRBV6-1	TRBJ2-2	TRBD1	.	TGTGCCAGCAGTGAGAGGGGGCTTGGGGGCACCGGGGAGCTGTTTTTT	CASSERGLGGTGELFF
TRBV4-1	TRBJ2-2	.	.	TGCGCCAGCAGCCAAGAGGCTAGCATCACCGGGGAGCTGTTTTTT	CASSQEASITGELFF
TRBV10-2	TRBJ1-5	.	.	TGCGCCAGCAGTGAATCTGGGGCTAGGCAGCCCCAGCATTTT	CASSESGARQPQHF
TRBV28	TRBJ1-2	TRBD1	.	TGTGCCAGCAGGTGGACAGGGGCCCTCCTCTTCTATGGCTACACCTTC	CASRWTGALLFYGYTF
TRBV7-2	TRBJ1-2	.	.	TGTGCCAGCAGTCGATCCGGGAACCTTAACTATGGCTACACCTTC	CASSRSGNLNYGYTF
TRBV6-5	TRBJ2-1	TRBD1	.	TGTGCCAGCACCCCCGGGACAGGGGGCTACAATGAGCAGTTCTTC	CASTPGTGGYNEQFF
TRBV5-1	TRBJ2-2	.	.	TGCGCCAGCAGGGAGGCTTCGAACACCGGGGAGCTGTTTTTT	CASREASNTGELFF
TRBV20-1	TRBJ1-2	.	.	TGCAGTGCTAGTTCCGCGGCCGCAGGCTACACCTTC	CSASSAAAGYTF
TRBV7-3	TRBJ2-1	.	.	TGTGCCAGCAGCTCGGGACAATACAATGAGCAGTTCTTC	CASSSGQYNEQFF
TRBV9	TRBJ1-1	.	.	TGTGCCAGCAGCGTCCAACAGGCGAACACTGAAGCTTTCTTT	CASSVQQANTEAFF
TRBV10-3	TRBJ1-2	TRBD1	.	TGTGCCATCAATGAGGACAGGAGCCATGGCTACACCTTC	CAINEDRSHGYTF
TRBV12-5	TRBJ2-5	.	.	TGTGCTAGCGCGTTGGGGGGAGAGACCCAGTACTTC	CASALGGETQYF
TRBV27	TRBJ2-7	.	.	TGTGCCAGCAGTTTGGGCCGGAGCGGCTACGAGCAGTACTTC	CASSLGRSGYEQYF
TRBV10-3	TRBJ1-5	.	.	TGTGCCATCAGTGAACGCCGGACGCAGGGCTATCAGCCCCAGCATTTT	CAISERRTQGYQPQHF
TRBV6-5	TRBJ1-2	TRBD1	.	TGTGCCAGCAGTTCTCGGGAGGGACAGGGCCGACGTGGCTACACCTTC	CASSSREGQGRRGYTF
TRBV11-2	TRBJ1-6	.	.	TGTGCCAGCAGCTTACAGGGTGTGCATTCACCCCTCCACTTT	CASSLQGVHSPLHF
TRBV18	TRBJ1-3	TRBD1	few	TGTGCCAGCTCACCGTTGGACAGGGGAAACACCATATATTTT	CASSPLDRGNTIYF
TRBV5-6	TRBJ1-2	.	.	TGTGCCAGCAGCTTGGGTGGCAGGGCGGATCATGGCTACACCTTC	CASSLGGRADHGYTF
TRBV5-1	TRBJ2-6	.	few	TGCGCCAGCAGGGACAGCTCTGGGGCCAACGTCCTGACTTTC	CASRDSSGANVLTF
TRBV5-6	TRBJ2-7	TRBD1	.	TGTGCCAGCAGCTGGGACAGCTACGAGCAGTACTTC	CASSWDSYEQYF